This passage covers 18 T cell receptor beta chains from one sample sequenced in a study of glioma-infiltrating T cells. The iRepertoire nested amplicon-rescue multiplex PCR amplified TCR alpha and beta CDR3s from RNA. TCRdb called the multiplex PCR reads again in MiXCR, with one record for every CDR3 protein. The sample holds 95,000 to 110,000 distinct CDR3 sequences; around 31% are singletons and the top ten take approximately 46%. The specimen was glioma tissue, nonneoplastic brain tissue, or PBMCs (not recorded which). Receptor source: a human donor with low-grade glioma or glioblastoma, undergoing nonglioma brain surgery, or in good health (not recorded which).

A remark on this clonotype: The junction shows a germline mismatch at one end, possibly a read error. The chain has TRBV7-2 and TRBJ1-1; D not resolved. Germline V lookup: CDR1 SGHTA, CDR2 FQGNSA. This CDR3 region has 13 residues. The DNA for the CDR3 is TGTGCCAGCCGCTCAGGACCGAACACTCAAGCTTTCTTT. This codes for CASRSGPNTQAFF.

The chain links TRBV28 to TRBJ1-6; no reliable D call. The germline V gene has CDR1 MDHEN and CDR2 SYDVKM. V gave up 5 bases and J gave up 7 bases, with 9 bases separating them. The CDR3 runs 13 residues. The CDR3 nucleotides read TGTGCCAGCAGTCCAGTGTTCAATTCACCCCTCCACTTT. This encodes CASSPVFNSPLHF. Full variable domain (missing parts from reference TRBV28 and TRBJ1-6): DVKVTQSSRYLVKRTGEKVFLECVQDMDHENMFWYRQDPGLGLRLIYFSYDVKMKEKGDIPEGYSVSREKKERFSLILESASTNQTSMYLCASSPVFNSPLHFGNGTRLTVT.

Ten or more counts support this clonotype. This chain joins TRBV7-9 and TRBJ1-5; 7 bases fit TRBD1. V lost 7 bases to trimming and J lost 4 bases; unmatched junction nucleotides: 4. The germline CDR1 and CDR2 sequences are SEHNR and FQNEAQ (reference sequence). CDR3 size: 13 residues. The DNA for the CDR3 is TGTGCCAGCAACAGGGGACAGAATCAGCCCCAGCATTTT. Protein product: CASNRGQNQPQHF. Drawing the rest from reference TRBV7-9 and TRBJ1-5, the complete variable domain is DTGVSQNPRHKITKRGQNVTFRCDPISEHNRLYWYRQTLGQGPEFLTYFQNEAQLEKSRLLSDRFSAERPKGSFSTLEIQRTEQGDSAMYLCASNRGQNQPQHFGDGTRLSIL.

V is TRBV24-1 and J is TRBJ1-5; weak D call: TRBD1 (5 bases). V was shortened by 2 bases and J by 4 bases, with 17 bases between the two germline ends. Germline V gene sequence: CDR1 KGHDR, CDR2 SFDVKD. There are 17 residues in the CDR3. The DNA of the CDR3 is TGTGCCACCAGTGATTCGCAGGGACCCCGGGGGAATCAGCCCCAGCATTTT. Its protein is CATSDSQGPRGNQPQHF.

The chain is built from TRBV12-5 and TRBJ1-1; D is unresolved. CDR1 and CDR2 from the germline V gene are LGHNT and FRNRAP. Trimming removed 6 bases from V and 5 bases from J, with 19 bases in between. There are 15 residues in the CDR3. The CDR3 is CASGVLREVETEAFF. CDR3 DNA sequence: TGTGCTAGTGGCGTACTACGTGAAGTCGAGACTGAAGCTTTCTTT.

This clonotype has at least ten counts. The chain is built from TRBV28 and TRBJ1-2; D call uncertain. Germline loops: CDR1 MDHEN, CDR2 SYDVKM. V lost 3 bases to trimming and J lost 8 bases, with 19 bases between them. The CDR3 runs 15 residues. CDR3 coding DNA: TGTGCCAGCAGTTTGAATTCGGGCCCCCTCAGGGGCTACACCTTC. Amino acid sequence: CASSLNSGPLRGYTF.

In this sample, this clonotype turned up once. This sequence joins TRBV12-3 or TRBV12-4 and TRBJ1-1; no firm D call. V lost 6 bases, J lost 4 bases, and 6 bases lay in between. The CDR3 runs 11 residues. The CDR3 protein is CASSRITEAFF. For the CDR3, the DNA is TGTGCCAGCAGCCGAATCACTGAAGCTTTCTTT.

The J gene is TRBJ1-2, the V gene TRBV7-9; tentatively, D is TRBD1 (6 bases). Germline CDR1 SEHNR, CDR2 FQNEAQ (reference sequence). V was cut by 6 bases and J by 7 bases, with 18 bases left in between. This CDR3 has 14 amino acids. CDR3 sequence reads: CASRPTGPSAGYTF. The CDR3 nucleotides read TGTGCCAGCAGACCGACAGGCCCCTCGGCTGGCTACACCTTC. Using reference TRBV7-9 and TRBJ1-2 for the parts outside the CDR3, the full variable domain is DTGVSQNPRHKITKRGQNVTFRCDPISEHNRLYWYRQTLGQGPEFLTYFQNEAQLEKSRLLSDRFSAERPKGSFSTLEIQRTEQGDSAMYLCASRPTGPSAGYTFGSGTRLTVV.

This clonotype has a handful of counts. The V gene is TRBV12-3 or TRBV12-4, the J gene TRBJ1-1; 7 bases are a match to TRBD1. The junction had 7 bases not matched to a gene; V was cut back by 6 bases and J by 6 bases. The CDR3 spans 13 residues. The chain's CDR3 is CASSATGRPEAFF. Here the CDR3 DNA reads TGTGCCAGCAGCGCGACAGGGCGACCTGAAGCTTTCTTT.

A note on this clonotype: Without the conserved terminal phenylalanine or tryptophan, this CDR3 likely stems from a read error. The V gene is TRBV2, the J gene TRBJ1-2, with D unclear. V shed 4 bases and J shed 6 bases, with 12 bases lying between them. CDR1 and CDR2 (germline): SNHLY, FYNNEI. The CDR3 runs 13 residues. CDR3 amino acids: CASSAMETHGYTL. The CDR3 DNA sequence: TGTGCCAGCAGTGCCATGGAGACGCATGGCTACACCCTC.

To note about this clonotype: With a much larger clone just one base away, this may be a read error. This chain's CDR3 is CANSQSAAGRSPLHF. The CDR3 DNA follows: TGTGCCAACAGCCAATCCGCGGCAGGGCGCTCACCCCTCCACTTT. The chain couples TRBV16 to TRBJ1-6, with D perhaps TRBD1 (5 bases). The V gene's germline CDR1 is KGHSY and CDR2 FQNENV. The CDR3 runs 15 residues.

This clonotype was seen many times. This chain joins TRBV7-9 and TRBJ2-1, with a weak D call TRBD2 (5 bases). Per the germline V gene, CDR1 is SEHNR and CDR2 is FQNEAQ (reference sequence). The CDR3 is 13 amino acids. V shed 2 bases and J shed 6 bases, with 8 bases lying between them. The CDR3 sequence: CASSLLAGNEQFF. In nucleotides, the CDR3 is TGTGCCAGCAGCTTACTAGCAGGCAATGAGCAGTTCTTC.

This clonotype was recorded at least ten times. The rearrangement joins TRBV2 to TRBJ1-6; D call uncertain. The germline V gene encodes CDR1 SNHLY and CDR2 FYNNEI. V shed 6 bases and J shed 5 bases, with 14 bases lying between them. The CDR3 runs to 15 residues. The DNA for the CDR3 is TGTGCCAGCAGAGGGCGGGGAATCGATAATTCACCCCTCCACTTT. Amino acids: CASRGRGIDNSPLHF. The full variable domain, with the rest looked up from reference TRBV2 and TRBJ1-6, is EPEVTQTPSHQVTQMGQEVILRCVPISNHLYFYWYRQILGQKVEFLVSFYNNEISEKSEIFDDQFSVERPDGSNFTLKIRSTKLEDSAMYFCASRGRGIDNSPLHFGNGTRLTVT.

At least ten counts were recorded for this clonotype. The chain recombines TRBV28 with TRBJ1-3; perhaps TRBD1 as D (5 bases). The V and J ends lost 2 bases and 1 base respectively, with 9 bases between them. Germline CDR1 is MDHEN and CDR2 is SYDVKM. The length of the CDR3 is 15 residues. The CDR3 region is CASSLTTVSGNTIYF. The CDR3 DNA reads TGTGCCAGCAGTTTAACGACAGTTTCTGGAAACACCATATATTTT.

About this clonotype: This sequence may be a read error, since a much larger clone differs from it by one base. This chain links TRBV7-2 with TRBJ2-2, with D hard to call. CDR1 SGHTA and CDR2 FQGNSA come from the germline V gene. The CDR3 runs 13 residues. V lost 11 bases and J 1 base, leaving 11 bases between the germline ends. The CDR3 is CASIRVNTGELFF. Here the CDR3 DNA reads TGTGCCTCGATAAGAGTGAACACCGGGGAGCTGTTTTTT.

The chain couples TRBV4-2 to TRBJ2-1, with 7 bases that match TRBD2. The CDR3 contains 14 residues. In germline, CDR1 is LGHNA, CDR2 YNFKEQ. J lost 7 bases, V lost 3 bases, and 6 bases had no gene match. The CDR3 DNA reads TGTGCCAGCAGCCAGGGGGGGGGTTATAATGAGCAGTTCTTC. The encoded protein is CASSQGGGYNEQFF.

This clonotype appeared many times. This rearrangement joins TRBV24-1 to TRBJ2-7; TRBD2 matches 15 bases. CDR1 KGHDR and CDR2 SFDVKD come from the germline V gene. The ends lost 4 bases at V and 5 bases at J; junction bases unmatched: 2. The CDR3 extends over 15 amino acids. The CDR3 loop reads CATSDRTSGGDEQYF. The CDR3, as DNA: TGTGCCACCAGTGACCGGACTAGCGGGGGGGACGAGCAGTACTTC.

This clonotype showed up many times. This rearrangement joins TRBV2 to TRBJ1-2, with D possibly TRBD1 on 5 matching bases. Trimming removed 6 bases at V and 4 bases at J, with 12 bases between. The V gene's germline CDR1 is SNHLY and CDR2 FYNNEI. This CDR3 comprises 13 residues. The CDR3 DNA reads TGTGCCAGCAGGACAGCACTCGTCTATGGCTACACCTTC. This codes for CASRTALVYGYTF.